This is a list of T cell receptor beta chains from one sample in a study of blood T cell repertoires in COVID-19. Sequencing used immunoSEQ multiplex PCR; TCRdb keeps in-frame clones, though not all of them. The sample yields about 120,000 clones, around 87% seen once. Source material: peripheral blood. These receptors were taken from a man in his 70s with active or convalescent COVID-19. Both conserved end residues are trimmed from each CDR3.

>10|TRBV19|TRBJ1-3
ASSLSGNTIY
>13|TRBV18|TRBJ1-4
ASSPSGGDHEKLF
>10|TRBV6-6|TRBJ2-7
ASSSGDRGKY
>14|TRBV7-2|TRBJ2-1
ASSLDGTGFYNEQF
>10|TRBV29-1|TRBJ1-1
SVAGGQVEAF
>13|TRBV7-6|TRBJ1-1
ASSLEAGVNTEAF
>13|TRBV13|TRBJ2-2
ASSQPGQNTGELF
>10|TRBV28|TRBJ2-7
ASATGAREQY
>12|TRBV11-1|TRBJ2-7
ASSSRTSGREQY
>13|TRBV18|TRBJ2-7
ASSPLAGLSYEQY
>9|TRBV7-9|TRBJ2-3
ASTTGDTQY
>14|TRBV5-4|TRBJ2-3
ASSLVRGANTDTQY
>12|TRBV12-5|TRBJ1-2
ASGQGQGPYGYT
>12|TRBV7-8|TRBJ2-5
ASTPRGEKETQY
>21|TRBV5-3|TRBJ2-5
ARSTGGGPVLRHRTSGQETQY
>13|TRBV27|TRBJ2-5
ASSLGRGRQETQY
>12|TRBV5-1|TRBJ2-5
ASSPGGVQETQY
>13|TRBV4-1|TRBJ2-7
ASSQEAGGNYEQY
>15|TRBV11-3|TRBJ2-1
ASSQGLLAGVYNEQF
>12|TRBV28|TRBJ1-1
ASRLSLMNTEAF
>11|TRBV29-1|TRBJ1-2
SVGQGNWDGYT
>15|TRBV9|TRBJ2-3
ASSGGLQARSTDTQY
>12|TRBV6-5|TRBJ2-7
ATSEWGSPYEQY
>10|TRBV6-6|TRBJ2-7
ASSDSPYEQY
>13|TRBV7-9|TRBJ2-2
ASTPRREGTGELF
>14|TRBV18|TRBJ2-2
ASSLGLAGTTGELF
>14|TRBV28|TRBJ1-2
ASTGGSESHNYGYT
>12|TRBV5-1|TRBJ2-7
ASSPRDIPYEQY
>11|TRBV7-9|TRBJ2-5
ASSFGGQETQY
>11|TRBV5-1|TRBJ1-1
ASSPSYGTEAF
>11|TRBV12-3/TRBV12-4|TRBJ2-1
AHPAGGPVEQF
>13|TRBV24-1|TRBJ1-4
ATSDRTGPNEKLF
>10|TRBV28|TRBJ2-5
ASSIKGETQY
>13|TRBV19|TRBJ1-2
ATNRGPLSMYGYT
>14|TRBV15|TRBJ2-5
ATSTQTLRRPETQY
>12|TRBV18|TRBJ2-1
ASSPGLLYNEQF
>13|TRBV7-2|TRBJ2-7
ASSLELAGGHQQY
>12|TRBV28|TRBJ2-7
ASSLSPAKGEQY
>13|TRBV11-3|TRBJ2-1
ASSLVRESYNEQF
>17|TRBV28|TRBJ1-1
ASSSLTIRDREGNTEAF
>14|TRBV7-9|TRBJ1-1
ASSPGQGAWNTEAF